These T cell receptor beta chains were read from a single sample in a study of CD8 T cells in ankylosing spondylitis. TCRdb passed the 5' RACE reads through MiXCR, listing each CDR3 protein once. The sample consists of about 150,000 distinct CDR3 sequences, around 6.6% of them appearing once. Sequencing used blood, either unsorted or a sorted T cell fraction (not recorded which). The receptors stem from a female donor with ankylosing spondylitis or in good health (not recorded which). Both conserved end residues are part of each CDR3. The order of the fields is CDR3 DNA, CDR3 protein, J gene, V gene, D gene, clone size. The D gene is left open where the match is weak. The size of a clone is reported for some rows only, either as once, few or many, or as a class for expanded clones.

TGTGCCAGCAGCTTGGCTGACCCCTACGAGCAGTACTTC,CASSLADPYEQYF,TRBJ2-7,TRBV5-5,-,many
TGTGCCAGCAGTTTTGGTCTTCAAGAGACCCAGTACTTC,CASSFGLQETQYF,TRBJ2-5,TRBV12-3/TRBV12-4,-,many
TGTGCCATCAGTGAGTCAGAGAACACTGAAGCTTTCTTT,CAISESENTEAFF,TRBJ1-1,TRBV10-3,-,few
TGTGCCAGCAGCCGGGACGGCTCTGGCTATGGCTACACCTTC,CASSRDGSGYGYTF,TRBJ1-2,TRBV7-9,-,many
TGCAGTGCTAGAGACGGTAGGGCTAGCGGGGGGAGGTACAATGAGCAGTTCTTC,CSARDGRASGGRYNEQFF,TRBJ2-1,TRBV20-1,TRBD2,many
TGTGCCAGCAGCTCCACTAGCGGGCGCACAGATACGCAGTATTTT,CASSSTSGRTDTQYF,TRBJ2-3,TRBV7-3,TRBD2,many
TGCAGTGCTCCGCCGGGACAGAGTAACAATGAGCAGTTCTTC,CSAPPGQSNNEQFF,TRBJ2-1,TRBV20-1,TRBD1,many
TGCAGCGTTGAAGGGACTGCTTCCAACTATGGCTACACCTTC,CSVEGTASNYGYTF,TRBJ1-2,TRBV29-1,-,-
TGTGCCAGCAGCCTCCAGGGGGGGTTCAATGAGCAGTTCTTC,CASSLQGGFNEQFF,TRBJ2-1,TRBV11-3,-,few
TGTGCCAGCAGCGGCGGGGGGGCGGCCTACAATGAGCAGTTCTTC,CASSGGGAAYNEQFF,TRBJ2-1,TRBV12-3/TRBV12-4,TRBD2,many
TGTGCCAGCAGCCAAGGTACCGGACTAGCGGGGGGCCTAGGCGATACGCAGTATTTT,CASSQGTGLAGGLGDTQYF,TRBJ2-3,TRBV3-1,TRBD2,many
TGTGCCAGCAGTTTTGGCCTTAAGAGGTCTTCTGAGTTCTACGAGCAGTACTTC,CASSFGLKRSSEFYEQYF,TRBJ2-7,TRBV28,-,many
TGCAGGCGAGAGGCTAGATGGAACACTGAAGCTTTCTTT,CRREARWNTEAFF,TRBJ1-1,TRBV20-1,-,-
TGTGCCAGCAGCTCAGAGGGGTTTAGGGCCGGGGAGCTGTTTTTT,CASSSEGFRAGELFF,TRBJ2-2,TRBV9,-,many
TGTGCCAGCAGCGCCAGGTGGGGGGACGAGACCCAGTACTTC,CASSARWGDETQYF,TRBJ2-5,TRBV9,-,many
TGTGCCAGCTCCCAGACAGGGGTGGTCGGGGAGCTGTTTTTT,CASSQTGVVGELFF,TRBJ2-2,TRBV7-8,TRBD1,many
TGTGCCACCAGCCACCTCGGGCAGGGTCCGACAGATACGCAGTATTTT,CATSHLGQGPTDTQYF,TRBJ2-3,TRBV24-1,-,many
TGTGCCAGCGGTGAGGGACAGGGGATTGGCTCTCGGTGGGGCTACACCTTC,CASGEGQGIGSRWGYTF,TRBJ1-2,TRBV28,TRBD1,few
TGTGCCAGCAGCAGCACGATTCCCACCGGGGGCGAAAAACTGTTTTTT,CASSSTIPTGGEKLFF,TRBJ1-4,TRBV12-3/TRBV12-4,-,many
TGCAGTGCTACGGCCCCGATGGGCAATCAGCCCCAGCATTTT,CSATAPMGNQPQHF,TRBJ1-5,TRBV20-1,-,many
TGTGCCAGCAGTTACTCGCCCCCCTGGTCGGCGAACTATGGCTACACCTTC,CASSYSPPWSANYGYTF,TRBJ1-2,TRBV6-5,-,many
TGTGCCAGCAGCCCAAAAGCTCGACACCCGAGCTTT,CASSPKARHPSF,TRBJ1-5,TRBV7-2,-,many
TGCAGCGTTGAAGGCTCGGGCGACGACACCTACGAGCAGTACTTC,CSVEGSGDDTYEQYF,TRBJ2-7,TRBV29-1,-,-
TGTGCCAGCAGCTTAGAGGGCAGCCTGGGAGGCTACACCTTC,CASSLEGSLGGYTF,TRBJ1-2,TRBV7-9,-,many
TGTGCCTGGACCCATGGCCTAGCGGGTCCTTCCTACGAGCAGTACTTC,CAWTHGLAGPSYEQYF,TRBJ2-7,TRBV30,TRBD2,many
TGTGCCAGCAGCGCCGGGACCGCCTCCCGCCTTGGTGAGCAGTTCTTC,CASSAGTASRLGEQFF,TRBJ2-1,TRBV7-9,-,-
TGTGCCACCAGAGGGACTAGCTCCTACAATGAGCAGTTCTTC,CATRGTSSYNEQFF,TRBJ2-1,TRBV15,TRBD2,few
TGTGCCAGCAGCTTAGAGAGGGCTCAGCCCCAGCATTTT,CASSLERAQPQHF,TRBJ1-5,TRBV7-8,-,many
TGCAGTGCACCACCGGGACAGGGGGCATTTCGGGGAGCTTTCTTT,CSAPPGQGAFRGAFF,TRBJ1-1,TRBV20-1,TRBD1,many
TGTGCCAGCAGCTTGGGAGAGGCCGAGGGTGAGCAGTTCTTC,CASSLGEAEGEQFF,TRBJ2-1,TRBV5-5,-,many
TGTGCCAGCAGGGTGGGGTCTGAGCCCCGTTTCACCGGGGAGCTGTTTTTT,CASRVGSEPRFTGELFF,TRBJ2-2,TRBV12-3/TRBV12-4,-,many
TGTGCCAGCAGTTACCCCGGGACAGGGGGGGGCACTGAAGCTTTCTTT,CASSYPGTGGGTEAFF,TRBJ1-1,TRBV6-5,TRBD1,many
TGTGCCAGCAGTTCTTCCGGGACACCGGACTACGAGCAGTACTTC,CASSSSGTPDYEQYF,TRBJ2-7,TRBV28,-,many
TGCGCCAGCAGCATTGATGGCCAATACGAGCAGTACTTC,CASSIDGQYEQYF,TRBJ2-7,TRBV5-1,-,many
TGCGCCAGCTCCCAGGGGCCGTCTTCAAACATTCAGTACTTC,CASSQGPSSNIQYF,TRBJ2-4,TRBV4-1,-,many
TGCGCCAGCAGCCAAGATGCGGCAGGGGTGGGAAACACCATATATTTT,CASSQDAAGVGNTIYF,TRBJ1-3,TRBV4-3,-,many
TGTGCCGGAACCCGGGACAGGGACCTCGAAAAACTGTTTTTT,CAGTRDRDLEKLFF,TRBJ1-4,TRBV30,TRBD1,many
TGTGCCAGCAGACCACCGGGGCGCACAGATACGCAGTATTTT,CASRPPGRTDTQYF,TRBJ2-3,TRBV28,-,many
TGTGCCTGGACAGACTCACTAGCCGGGGAGCTGTTTTTT,CAWTDSLAGELFF,TRBJ2-2,TRBV30,-,many
TGTGCCAGCAGTTTATACCTAGCGGGGGGTTTAGTCGCCTACAATGAGCAGTTCTTC,CASSLYLAGGLVAYNEQFF,TRBJ2-1,TRBV27,TRBD2,many
TGTGCCAGCACCCAGCGGGGTGGCGGCAATCAGCCCCAGCATTTT,CASTQRGGGNQPQHF,TRBJ1-5,TRBV12-3/TRBV12-4,-,many
TGTGCCAGCAGCCCGGACAGGGAAGAGACCCAGTACTTC,CASSPDREETQYF,TRBJ2-5,TRBV9,TRBD1,many